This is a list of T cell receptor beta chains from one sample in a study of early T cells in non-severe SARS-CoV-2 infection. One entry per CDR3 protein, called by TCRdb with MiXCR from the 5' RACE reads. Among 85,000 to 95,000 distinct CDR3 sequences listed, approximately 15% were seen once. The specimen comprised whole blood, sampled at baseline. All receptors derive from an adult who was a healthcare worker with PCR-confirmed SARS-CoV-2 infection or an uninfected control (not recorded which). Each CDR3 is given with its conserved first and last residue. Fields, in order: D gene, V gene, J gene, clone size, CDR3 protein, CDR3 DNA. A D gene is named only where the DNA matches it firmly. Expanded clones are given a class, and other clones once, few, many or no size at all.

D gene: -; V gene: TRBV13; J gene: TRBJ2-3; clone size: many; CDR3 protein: CASSLEGGTDTQYF; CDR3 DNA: TGTGCCAGCAGCTTAGAGGGGGGAACAGATACGCAGTATTTT
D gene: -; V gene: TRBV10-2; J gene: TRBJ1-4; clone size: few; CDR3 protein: CASSDRRRNEKLFF; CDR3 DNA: TGCGCCAGCAGTGATCGGCGGCGTAATGAAAAACTGTTTTTT
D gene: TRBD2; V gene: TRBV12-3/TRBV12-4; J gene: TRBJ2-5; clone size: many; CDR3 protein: CASTTGLGGTQYF; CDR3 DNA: TGTGCCAGCACCACAGGACTAGGCGGGACCCAGTACTTC
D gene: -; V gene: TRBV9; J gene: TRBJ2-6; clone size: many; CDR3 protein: CASSVSGANVLTF; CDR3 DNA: TGTGCCAGCAGCGTATCTGGGGCCAACGTCCTGACTTTC
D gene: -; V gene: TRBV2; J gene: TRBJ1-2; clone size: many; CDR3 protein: CASSDRSHYGYTF; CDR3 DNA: TGTGCCAGCAGTGACAGGTCCCACTATGGCTACACCTTC
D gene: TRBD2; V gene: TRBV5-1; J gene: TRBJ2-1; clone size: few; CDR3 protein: CASSLGSGTSGRSEQFF; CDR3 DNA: TGCGCCAGCAGCTTGGGGTCCGGGACTAGCGGGAGAAGTGAGCAGTTCTTC
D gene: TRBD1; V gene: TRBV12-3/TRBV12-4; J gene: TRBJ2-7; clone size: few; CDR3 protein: CASSHQQGTHEQYF; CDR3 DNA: TGTGCCAGCAGTCATCAACAGGGGACCCACGAGCAGTACTTC
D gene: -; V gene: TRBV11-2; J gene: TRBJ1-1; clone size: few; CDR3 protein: CASSPRQGRTEAFF; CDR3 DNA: TGTGCCAGCAGCCCGCGGCAGGGTAGAACTGAAGCTTTCTTT
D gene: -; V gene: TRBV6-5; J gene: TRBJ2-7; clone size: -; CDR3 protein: CASSYTQTYEQYF; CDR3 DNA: TGTGCCAGCAGTTATACCCAGACCTACGAGCAGTACTTC
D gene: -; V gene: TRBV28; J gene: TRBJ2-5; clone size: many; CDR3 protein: CASSFSETQYF; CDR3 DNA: TGTGCCAGCAGTTTTTCAGAGACCCAGTACTTC
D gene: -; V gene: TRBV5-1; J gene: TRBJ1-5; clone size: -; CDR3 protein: CASSLVGDSNQPQHF; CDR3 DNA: TGCGCCAGCAGCTTGGTTGGCGATAGCAATCAGCCCCAGCATTTT
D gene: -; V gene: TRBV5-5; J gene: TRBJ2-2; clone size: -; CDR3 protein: CASSLFNTGELFF; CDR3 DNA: TGTGCCAGCAGCCTATTTAACACCGGGGAGCTGTTTTTT
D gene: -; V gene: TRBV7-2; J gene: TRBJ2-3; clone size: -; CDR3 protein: CASSSSLGADTQYF; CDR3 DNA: TGTGCCAGCAGCTCATCACTAGGGGCAGATACGCAGTATTTT
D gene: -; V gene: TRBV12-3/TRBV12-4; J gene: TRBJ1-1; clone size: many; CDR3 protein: CASSPRGSRAEAFF; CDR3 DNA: TGTGCCAGCAGTCCCCGGGGGTCTAGGGCTGAAGCTTTCTTT
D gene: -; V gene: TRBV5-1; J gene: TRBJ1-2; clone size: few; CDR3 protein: CASSADSYYGYTF; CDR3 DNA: TGCGCCAGCAGCGCAGACTCTTACTATGGCTACACCTTC
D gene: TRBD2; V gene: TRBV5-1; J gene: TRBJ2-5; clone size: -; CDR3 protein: CASSAGGLAGLETQYF; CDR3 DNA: TGCGCCAGCAGCGCGGGGGGACTAGCGGGATTGGAGACCCAGTACTTC
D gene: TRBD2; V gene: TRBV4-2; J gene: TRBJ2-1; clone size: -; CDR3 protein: CASSQDRYGGRLTYNEQFF; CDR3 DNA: TGTGCCAGCAGCCAAGATCGTTACGGCGGGAGGCTTACCTACAATGAGCAGTTCTTC
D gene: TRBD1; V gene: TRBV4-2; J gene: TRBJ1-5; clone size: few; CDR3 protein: CASSQDDRGGQPQHF; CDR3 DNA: TGTGCCAGCAGCCAAGATGACAGGGGAGGGCAGCCCCAGCATTTT
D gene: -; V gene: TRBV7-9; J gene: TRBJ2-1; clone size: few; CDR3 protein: CASSGGRYEQFF; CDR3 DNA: TGTGCCAGCAGCGGGGGTCGGTATGAGCAGTTCTTC
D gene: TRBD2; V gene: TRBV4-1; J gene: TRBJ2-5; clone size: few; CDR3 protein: CASSQDGASGSGETQYF; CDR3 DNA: TGCGCCAGCAGCCAAGATGGGGCTAGCGGGAGTGGGGAGACCCAGTACTTC
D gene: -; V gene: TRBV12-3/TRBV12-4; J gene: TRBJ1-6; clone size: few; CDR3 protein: CASSFGDSPLHF; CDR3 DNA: TGTGCCAGCAGTTTTGGGGATTCACCCCTCCACTTT
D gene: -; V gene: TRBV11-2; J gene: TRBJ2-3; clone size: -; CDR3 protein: CASSRREPDTQYF; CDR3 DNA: TGTGCCAGCAGCAGGAGGGAGCCAGATACGCAGTATTTT
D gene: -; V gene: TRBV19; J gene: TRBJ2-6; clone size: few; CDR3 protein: CASSMLAGISGANVLTF; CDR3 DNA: TGTGCCAGTAGTATGTTGGCGGGTATCTCTGGGGCCAACGTCCTGACTTTC
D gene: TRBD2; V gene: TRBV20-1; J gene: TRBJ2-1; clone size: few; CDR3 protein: CSGLAGGLRGNEQFF; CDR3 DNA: TGCAGTGGACTAGCGGGAGGCCTTCGAGGTAATGAGCAGTTCTTC